What follows are 21 T cell receptor beta chains derived from one specimen sequenced in a study of cytomegalovirus exposure and HLA in healthy donors (dated by TCRdb to about 2017). The library was made by the immunoSEQ multiplex PCR assay. In its TCRdb copy, this immuneACCESS table keeps in-frame sequences only and misses some clones. Where compared with another copy, unresolved V genes explain less than half of these, and the others have no known cause. The sample table shows tens of thousands of clones, and 94% are seen once. 0.5% to 0.75% of the sample is held by the ten biggest clonotypes. Sequencing input: PBMCs. These receptors came from a woman aged 18 to 35 in good health and CMV-seronegative.

This chain uses TRBV30 with TRBJ1-5; 7 bases are shared with TRBD1. Per germline, CDR1 GTSNPN and CDR2 SVGIG (reference sequence). V gave up 3 bases and J gave up 3 bases; unmatched junction bases: 2. This CDR3 region has 13 residues. CDR3 in amino acids: CAWSGTVNQPQHF. In DNA, the CDR3 is TGTGCCTGGAGCGGGACAGTCAATCAGCCCCAGCATTTT. The full variable domain, completed using reference TRBV30 and TRBJ1-5, is SQTIHQWPATLVQPVGSPLSLECTVEGTSNPNLYWYRQAAGRGLQLLFYSVGIGQISSEVPQNLSASRPQDRQFILSSKKLLLSDSGFYLCAWSGTVNQPQHFGDGTRLSIL.

This clone was counted a single time. The V gene is TRBV30, the J gene TRBJ2-7; 8 bases match TRBD1. The CDR3 spans 16 residues. Germline CDR1 and CDR2: GTSNPN and SVGIG (reference sequence). Trimming took 3 bases from V and 1 from J; bases not matched to a gene: 11. DNA of the CDR3: TGTGCCTGGAGGAACCGGGACAGGAAGGGGTCCTACGAGCAGTACTTC. It encodes CAWRNRDRKGSYEQYF.

The rearrangement joins TRBV2 to TRBJ2-7; D is uncertain. The CDR3 totals 14 residues. Trimming pared 3 bases from V and 0 bases from J, leaving 9 bases between. Germline CDR1 and CDR2: SNHLY and FYNNEI. CDR3 DNA sequence: TGTGCCAGCAGTGATCCACTTAGCTCCTACGAGCAGTACTTC. Encoded protein: CASSDPLSSYEQYF.

This rearrangement joins TRBV7-2 to TRBJ2-4, with TRBD2 as a possible D gene (5 bases). The CDR3 contains 15 residues. Germline V gene lookup returns CDR1 SGHTA and CDR2 FQGNSA. Trimming took off 1 base at V and 4 bases at J, with 11 bases between the two ends. The CDR3 DNA sequence: TGTGCCAGCAGCTTAGACTTTTCGGGAAAAAACATTCAGTACTTC. This encodes CASSLDFSGKNIQYF.

The chain recombines TRBV6-1 with TRBJ1-3; 7 bases align to TRBD1. The CDR3 consists of 20 residues. Germline lookup yields CDR1 MNHNS and CDR2 SASEGT. The V segment lost 0 bases and the J segment 6 bases; nucleotides outside the gene matches: 20. Here the CDR3 reads CASSEAQRATIDRDLNTIYF. DNA of the CDR3: TGTGCCAGCAGTGAAGCTCAAAGGGCGACGATTGACAGGGATCTAAACACCATATATTTT.

This chain joins TRBV27 and TRBJ1-3; unclear D gene. The CDR3 totals 14 residues. V lost 4 bases, J lost 0 bases, and 7 bases lay in between. Germline V gives CDR1 MNHEY, CDR2 SMNVEV (reference sequence). The CDR3 bases are TGTGCCAGCAGTTCAGCGAGCTCTGGAAACACCATATATTTT. Translation gives CASSSASSGNTIYF.

The chain employs TRBV19 and TRBJ2-2; 9 positions agree with TRBD1. The CDR3 consists of 18 residues. From germline, CDR1 is LNHDA and CDR2 SQIVND (reference sequence). The trim removed 1 base at V and 7 bases at J, leaving 13 bases unmatched. Here the CDR3 DNA reads TGTGCCAGTAGTATAGGCCCGGGACAGGGCGATTCCAACGGGGAGCTGTTTTTT. Its protein product is CASSIGPGQGDSNGELFF.

This chain uses TRBV9 with TRBJ1-5; possibly TRBD1 for D (6 bases). The CDR3 contains 16 residues. Per germline, CDR1 SGDLS and CDR2 YYNGEE. Trimming took off 4 bases at V and 0 bases at J, with 14 bases between the two ends. CDR3 in amino acids: CASSNRQENSNQPQHF. In nucleotides, the CDR3 is TGTGCCAGCAGCAATCGACAGGAGAATAGCAATCAGCCCCAGCATTTT. Full variable domain (missing parts from reference TRBV9 and TRBJ1-5): DSGVTQTPKHLITATGQRVTLRCSPRSGDLSVYWYQQSLDQGLQFLIQYYNGEERAKGNILERFSAQQFPDLHSELNLSSLELGDSALYFCASSNRQENSNQPQHFGDGTRLSIL.

V gene TRBV5-1 combines with J gene TRBJ2-5; 11 bases agree with TRBD2. Germline CDR1 SGHRS, CDR2 YFSETQ. V shed 4 bases, J shed 2 bases, and the junction held 7 bases outside the gene matches. The CDR3 consists of 16 residues. CDR3 in amino acids: CASSPRLAGSQETQYF. The CDR3 DNA reads TGCGCCAGCAGCCCACGACTAGCGGGGAGTCAAGAGACCCAGTACTTC.

This chain connects TRBV7-3 to TRBJ2-1; 11 bases align to TRBD2. V lost 6 bases to trimming and J lost 7 bases; unmatched junction nucleotides: 11. This CDR3 contains 16 residues. Germline CDR1 is SGHTA and CDR2 is FQGTGA. The CDR3 coding sequence is TGTGCCAGCAGTACAGTAGCGGGGGGGCCGGGTAATGAGCAGTTCTTC. It codes for CASSTVAGGPGNEQFF.

In this sample, this clone turned up once. The chain has TRBV9 and TRBJ1-6; no reliable D call. The CDR3 runs 15 residues. Germline-derived CDR1 and CDR2 are SGDLS and YYNGEE. The V and J ends lost 0 bases and 0 bases respectively, with 4 bases between them. CDR3 nucleotides: TGTGCCAGCAGCGTAGATAGCTCCTATAATTCACCCCTCCACTTT. The encoded protein is CASSVDSSYNSPLHF.

The V gene is TRBV11-2, the J gene TRBJ1-1; D not resolved. The CDR3 contains 13 residues. Germline values: CDR1 SGHAT, CDR2 FQNNGV. V lost 3 bases and J lost 4, with 9 bases in between. The CDR3 bases are TGTGCCAGCAGCTTTGGCTTGGCCACTGAAGCTTTCTTT. It translates to CASSFGLATEAFF.

V gene TRBV5-8 combines with J gene TRBJ2-1; the match to TRBD1 covers 7 bases. This CDR3 has 14 residues. Looked up from germline, CDR1 is SGHTS and CDR2 is YDEGEE. V was clipped by 4 bases and J by 4 bases; unmatched bases: 5. As DNA, the CDR3 is TGTGCCAGCAGCCCGACAGGGTCGTACAATGAGCAGTTCTTC. As protein: CASSPTGSYNEQFF. The full variable domain, completed using reference TRBV5-8 and TRBJ2-1, is EAGVTQSPTHLIKTRGQQATLRCSPISGHTSVYWYQQALGLGLQFLLWYDEGEERNRGNFPPRFSGRQFPNYSSELNVNALELEDSALYLCASSPTGSYNEQFFGPGTRLTVL.

V is TRBV15 and J is TRBJ2-6, with 7 bases that match TRBD2. V lost 1 base to trimming and J lost 4 bases; unmatched junction nucleotides: 7. CDR1 LNHNV and CDR2 YYDKDF come from the germline V gene (reference sequence). CDR3 length: 17 residues. In DNA form, the CDR3 reads TGTGCCACCAGCAGAGTGGTTCGGGAGGTAGGGGCCAACGTCCTGACTTTC. This codes for CATSRVVREVGANVLTF.

The CDR3, as DNA: TGTGCCATCGGAGAAGTGCCAGGGACACTGACGCAGTATTTT. This translates into CAIGEVPGTLTQYF. This chain links TRBV10-3 with TRBJ2-3; tentatively, D is TRBD1 (6 bases). Germline V gene lookup returns CDR1 ENHRY and CDR2 SYGVKD. Trimming took 8 bases from V and 9 from J, leaving 21 bases between them. The CDR3 totals 14 residues.

This chain links TRBV5-1 with TRBJ2-1; maybe TRBD1 (6 bases). The CDR3 length is 13 residues. Trimming took off 6 bases at V and 8 bases at J, with 15 bases between the two ends. Germline-derived CDR1 and CDR2 are SGHRS and YFSETQ. DNA for the CDR3: TGCGCCAGCAACCAGGGGTCGGGGCATGAGCAGTTCTTC. Protein: CASNQGSGHEQFF.

This sequence joins TRBV9 and TRBJ2-2, with a tentative D call TRBD1 (5 bases). Trimming took off 2 bases at V and 2 bases at J, with 7 bases between the two ends. Germline-derived CDR1 and CDR2 are SGDLS and YYNGEE. This CDR3 contains 14 residues. CDR3: CASSVTVNTGELFF. DNA for the CDR3: TGTGCCAGCAGCGTGACAGTTAACACCGGGGAGCTGTTTTTT.

The V and J genes are TRBV9 and TRBJ2-3; weak D call: TRBD1 (6 bases). Trimming pared 3 bases from V and 5 bases from J, leaving 16 bases between. Germline V gives CDR1 SGDLS, CDR2 YYNGEE. This CDR3 has 15 amino acids. The CDR3 is CASSGLNTGLDTQYF. The CDR3 DNA sequence: TGTGCCAGCAGCGGATTAAATACAGGGCTAGATACGCAGTATTTT.

The chain couples TRBV5-1 to TRBJ2-2; 9 bases line up with TRBD2. In germline, CDR1 is SGHRS, CDR2 YFSETQ. This CDR3 spans 17 amino acids. V dropped 4 bases and J dropped 4; count of bases not matched to a gene: 11. The CDR3 sequence is CASSLTVLAGITGELFF. CDR3 DNA sequence: TGCGCCAGCAGCCTAACCGTCCTAGCGGGGATCACCGGGGAGCTGTTTTTT.

The chain uses TRBV6-5 and TRBJ2-7, with 9 positions matching TRBD1. The CDR3 loop spans 16 amino acids. The junction had 5 bases not matched to a gene; V was cut back by 0 bases and J by 2 bases. In germline, CDR1 is MNHEY, CDR2 SVGAGI. CDR3 loop: CASSYSTGGLTYEQYF. DNA of the CDR3: TGTGCCAGCAGTTACTCCACAGGGGGCCTTACCTACGAGCAGTACTTC.

The rearrangement joins TRBV9 to TRBJ1-1; D not resolved. Germline V gene data show CDR1 as SGDLS and CDR2 as YYNGEE. Between the trimmed V and J ends, which lost 0 bases and 6 bases, there was a span of 9 bases. This CDR3 spans 13 amino acids. The CDR3 DNA is TGTGCCAGCAGCGTAGATTCGGTGTCTGAAGCTTTCTTT. It is translated as CASSVDSVSEAFF.